The next 8 T cell receptor beta chains were all read from a single sample in a study of shared clonotypes between healthy human individuals. The repertoire was sequenced with immunoSEQ multiplex PCR; TCRdb's copy has only in-frame clones and lacks some. Seen here are about 480,000 clones, 75% to 80% observed once, and the top ten hold around 12%. What was sequenced was PBMCs. Receptors were obtained from a woman between 35 and 50 years old in good health. Some clones in this sample may be carry-over from other donors' samples.

This clone was recorded many times. The chain links TRBV19 to TRBJ2-2, with a tentative D call TRBD2 (6 bases). Between the trimmed V and J ends, which lost 9 bases and 3 bases, there was a span of 17 bases. The germline CDR1 and CDR2 sequences are LNHDA and SQIVND (reference sequence). The CDR3 runs to 15 residues. The CDR3 nucleotides are TGTGCCAGCTACTCGGGACTTCCGTACACCGGGGAGCTGTTTTTT. Translation: CASYSGLPYTGELFF.

This clone has only a few counts. The chain combines TRBV7-3 with TRBJ2-7; D remains unclear. Looked up from germline, CDR1 is SGHTA and CDR2 is FQGTGA. V was clipped by 5 bases and J by 5 bases, with 10 bases between them. The CDR3 extends over 12 amino acids. Here the CDR3 DNA reads TGTGCCAGCAGCCCCCATGGGGACGAGCAGTACTTC. Translating it yields CASSPHGDEQYF.

This clone was seen only a few times. This chain uses TRBV7-9 with TRBJ2-1, with no clear D. Germline assignment: CDR1 SEHNR and CDR2 FQNEAQ (reference sequence). The V end lost 2 bases, the J end lost 5 bases, and 10 bases lay between the germline ends. The CDR3 spans 14 residues. DNA for the CDR3: TGTGCCAGCAGCTTAACTTTGGGGAACAATGAGCAGTTCTTC. It yields the protein CASSLTLGNNEQFF.

Many counts were recorded for this clone. This rearrangement joins TRBV29-1 to TRBJ2-7; 12 bases fit TRBD1. The CDR3 has 17 residues. The V gene end was trimmed by 3 bases and the J gene end by 4 bases; junction bases not matched to a gene: 13. The germline V gene encodes CDR1 SQVTM and CDR2 ANQGSEA. In DNA form, the CDR3 reads TGCAGCGTTGAGGAGGGGGCCCCGGGACAGGGGGCGTACGAGCAGTACTTC. Translating it yields CSVEEGAPGQGAYEQYF.

V gene TRBV11-2 combines with J gene TRBJ2-1, with D possibly matching TRBD1 (5 bases). Germline CDR1 and CDR2: SGHAT and FQNNGV. The CDR3 has 14 residues. Between the trimmed V and J ends, which lost 5 bases and 3 bases, there was a span of 11 bases. The CDR3 nucleotides read TGTGCCAGCAGCCCCGACAGAATCTACAATGAGCAGTTCTTC. Its translation is CASSPDRIYNEQFF.

The rearrangement joins TRBV5-1 to TRBJ1-2; D unclear. Germline CDR1 and CDR2: SGHRS and YFSETQ. The CDR3 consists of 14 residues. V was pared by 1 base and J by 3 bases, with 10 bases between. CDR3 bases: TGCGCCAGCAGCTTGACCAACAGTGACTATGGCTACACCTTC. This codes for CASSLTNSDYGYTF.

V gene TRBV11-2 combines with J gene TRBJ1-2, with a tentative D call TRBD1 (5 bases). With 3 bases removed from V and 0 bases from J, the gap between germline ends came to 14 bases. The CDR3 has 16 amino acids. Germline values: CDR1 SGHAT, CDR2 FQNNGV. The CDR3 reads CASSLGLPRANYGYTF. The CDR3 coding sequence is TGTGCCAGCAGCTTGGGACTGCCCCGAGCTAACTATGGCTACACCTTC.

This chain links TRBV18 with TRBJ1-5; D is unresolved. CDR1 is KGHSH and CDR2 is LQKENI in the germline V gene. The CDR3 loop spans 16 amino acids. V was clipped by 3 bases and J by 3 bases, with 15 bases between them. CDR3 in amino acids: CASSPLGRTPNQPQHF. The CDR3 nucleotides read TGTGCCAGCTCACCTCTGGGCAGGACCCCCAATCAGCCCCAGCATTTT.